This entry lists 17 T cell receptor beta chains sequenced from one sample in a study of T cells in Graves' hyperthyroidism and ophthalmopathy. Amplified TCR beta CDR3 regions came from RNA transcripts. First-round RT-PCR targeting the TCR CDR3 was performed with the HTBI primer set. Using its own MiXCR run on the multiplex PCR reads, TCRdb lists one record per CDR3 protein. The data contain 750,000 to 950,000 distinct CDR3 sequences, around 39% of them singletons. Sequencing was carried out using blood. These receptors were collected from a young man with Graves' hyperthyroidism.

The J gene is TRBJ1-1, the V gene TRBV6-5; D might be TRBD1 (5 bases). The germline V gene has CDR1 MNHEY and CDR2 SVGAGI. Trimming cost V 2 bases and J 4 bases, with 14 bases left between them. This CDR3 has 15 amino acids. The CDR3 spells CASSYKTDRGTEAFF. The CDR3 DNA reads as TGTGCCAGCAGTTACAAGACAGACCGCGGCACTGAAGCTTTCTTT.

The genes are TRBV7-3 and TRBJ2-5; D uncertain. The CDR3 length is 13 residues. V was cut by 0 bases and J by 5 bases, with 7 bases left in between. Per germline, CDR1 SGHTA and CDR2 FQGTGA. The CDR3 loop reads CASSLTLEETQYF. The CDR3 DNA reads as TGTGCCAGCAGCTTAACGTTGGAGGAGACCCAGTACTTC.

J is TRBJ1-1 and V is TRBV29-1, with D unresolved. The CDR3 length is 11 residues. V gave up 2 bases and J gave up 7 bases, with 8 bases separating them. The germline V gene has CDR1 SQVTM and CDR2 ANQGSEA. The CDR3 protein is CSVEWVGEAFF. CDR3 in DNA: TGCAGCGTTGAATGGGTCGGTGAAGCTTTCTTT.

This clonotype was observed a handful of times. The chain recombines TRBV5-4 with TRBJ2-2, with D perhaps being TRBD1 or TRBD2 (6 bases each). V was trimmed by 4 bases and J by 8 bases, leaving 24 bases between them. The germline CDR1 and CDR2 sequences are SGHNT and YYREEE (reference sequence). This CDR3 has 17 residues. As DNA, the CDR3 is TGTGCCAGCAGCCGGAGGGGTTCGGTAGCCGACAGGGGGGAGCTGTTTTTT. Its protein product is CASSRRGSVADRGELFF.

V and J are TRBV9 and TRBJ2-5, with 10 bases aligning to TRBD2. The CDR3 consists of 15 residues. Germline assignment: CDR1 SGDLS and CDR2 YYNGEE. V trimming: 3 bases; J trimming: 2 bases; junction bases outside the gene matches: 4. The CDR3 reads CASSGSGGTQETQYF. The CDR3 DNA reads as TGTGCCAGCAGCGGTAGCGGGGGGACGCAAGAGACCCAGTACTTC.

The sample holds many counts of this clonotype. The CDR3 protein is CATAPSGGGELFF. The DNA of the CDR3 is TGTGCCACCGCCCCGTCCGGGGGCGGGGAGCTGTTTTTT. The chain is built from TRBV10-3 and TRBJ2-2; the D gene is possibly TRBD2 (6 bases). This CDR3 spans 13 amino acids. Germline CDR1 is ENHRY and CDR2 is SYGVKD. V gave up 10 bases and J gave up 7 bases, with 16 bases separating them.

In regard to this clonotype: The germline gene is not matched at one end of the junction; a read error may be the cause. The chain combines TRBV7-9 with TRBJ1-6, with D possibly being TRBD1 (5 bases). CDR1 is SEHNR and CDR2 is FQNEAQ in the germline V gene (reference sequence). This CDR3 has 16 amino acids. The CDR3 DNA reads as TGCGCCAGCAGCCAAGCCGGGGCCCGAAGAAATTCACCCCTCCACTTT. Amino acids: CASSQAGARRNSPLHF.

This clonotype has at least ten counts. Written as DNA, the CDR3 is TGTGCCAGCAGCTTAGCTAGCCACCTGCCCGAGCAGTACTTC. This encodes CASSLASHLPEQYF. The chain couples TRBV7-2 to TRBJ2-7; D call uncertain. Germline lookup yields CDR1 SGHTA and CDR2 FQGNSA. The CDR3 runs 14 residues. V lost 0 bases to trimming and J lost 6 bases, with 12 bases between them.

The CDR3 is CASSRQGPDQPQHF. The CDR3 DNA reads as TGCGCCAGCAGCCGACAGGGTCCTGATCAGCCCCAGCATTTT. V and J are TRBV4-1 and TRBJ1-5; the match to TRBD1 covers 7 bases. Looked up from germline, CDR1 is MGHRA and CDR2 is YSYEKL. The CDR3 spans 14 residues. V lost 4 bases to trimming and J lost 5 bases; unmatched junction nucleotides: 5.

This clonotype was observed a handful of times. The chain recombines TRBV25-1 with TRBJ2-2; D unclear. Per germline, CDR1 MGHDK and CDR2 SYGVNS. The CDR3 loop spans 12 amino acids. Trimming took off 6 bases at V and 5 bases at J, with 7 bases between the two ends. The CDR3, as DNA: TGTGCCAGCAGGGTGAGAACCGGGGAGCTGTTTTTT. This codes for CASRVRTGELFF.

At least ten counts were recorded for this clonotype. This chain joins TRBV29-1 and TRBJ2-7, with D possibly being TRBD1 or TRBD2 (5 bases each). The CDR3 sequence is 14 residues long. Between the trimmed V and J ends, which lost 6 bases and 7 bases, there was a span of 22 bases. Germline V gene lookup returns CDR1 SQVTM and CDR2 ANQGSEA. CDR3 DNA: TGCAGCGTCTCCGGGACGGCCAACTCGGAAGAGCAGTACTTC. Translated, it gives CSVSGTANSEEQYF.

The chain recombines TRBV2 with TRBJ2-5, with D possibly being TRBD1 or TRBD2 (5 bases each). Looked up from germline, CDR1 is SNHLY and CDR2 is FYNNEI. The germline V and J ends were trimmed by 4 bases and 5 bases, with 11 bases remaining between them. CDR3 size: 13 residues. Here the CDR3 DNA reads TGTGCCAGCAGTGTGCCCAGGGAGGAGACCCAGTACTTC. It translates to CASSVPREETQYF.

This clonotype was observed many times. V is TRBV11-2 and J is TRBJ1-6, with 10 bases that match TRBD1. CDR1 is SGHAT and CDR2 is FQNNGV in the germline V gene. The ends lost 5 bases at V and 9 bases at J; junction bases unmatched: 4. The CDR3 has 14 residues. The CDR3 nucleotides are TGTGCCAGCAGCCCCTGGACAGGGGGTTCACCCCTCCACTTT. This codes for CASSPWTGGSPLHF.

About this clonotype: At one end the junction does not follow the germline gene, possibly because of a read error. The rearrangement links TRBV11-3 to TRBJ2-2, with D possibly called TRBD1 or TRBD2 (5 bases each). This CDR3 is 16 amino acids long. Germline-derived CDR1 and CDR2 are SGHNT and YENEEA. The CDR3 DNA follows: TGCGCCAGCAGCCAAGATCGTGGGAGAGGGGCCGGGGAGCTGTTTTTT. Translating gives CASSQDRGRGAGELFF.

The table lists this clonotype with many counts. This chain's CDR3 is CASSAQDRENTEAFF. The CDR3 DNA is TGTGCCAGCAGCGCCCAGGACAGGGAGAACACTGAAGCTTTCTTT. The chain joins TRBV7-8 to TRBJ1-1, with TRBD1 identical over 8 bases. Germline CDR1 is SGHVS and CDR2 is FQNEAQ. The J segment lost 1 base and the V segment lost 5 bases, leaving 6 bases of the junction unmatched. This CDR3 spans 15 amino acids. Complete variable domain (other parts from reference TRBV7-8 and TRBJ1-1): GAGVSQSPRYKVAKRGQDVALRCDPISGHVSLFWYQQALGQGPEFLTYFQNEAQLDKSGLPSDRFFAERPEGSVSTLKIQRTQQEDSAVYLCASSAQDRENTEAFFGQGTRLTVV.

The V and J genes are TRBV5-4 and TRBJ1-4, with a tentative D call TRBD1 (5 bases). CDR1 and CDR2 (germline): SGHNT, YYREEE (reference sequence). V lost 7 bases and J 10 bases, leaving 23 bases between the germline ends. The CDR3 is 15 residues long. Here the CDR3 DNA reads TGTGCCAGCCATAAATTACAGGTTCGGAAGGGAAAACTGTTTTTT. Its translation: CASHKLQVRKGKLFF.

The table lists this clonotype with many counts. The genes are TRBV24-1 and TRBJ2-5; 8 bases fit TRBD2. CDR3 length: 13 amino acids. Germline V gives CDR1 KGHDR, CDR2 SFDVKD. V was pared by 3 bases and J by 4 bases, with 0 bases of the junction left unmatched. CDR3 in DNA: TGTGCCACCAGTGATGCGGGAGGAGAGACCCAGTACTTC. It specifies CATSDAGGETQYF.